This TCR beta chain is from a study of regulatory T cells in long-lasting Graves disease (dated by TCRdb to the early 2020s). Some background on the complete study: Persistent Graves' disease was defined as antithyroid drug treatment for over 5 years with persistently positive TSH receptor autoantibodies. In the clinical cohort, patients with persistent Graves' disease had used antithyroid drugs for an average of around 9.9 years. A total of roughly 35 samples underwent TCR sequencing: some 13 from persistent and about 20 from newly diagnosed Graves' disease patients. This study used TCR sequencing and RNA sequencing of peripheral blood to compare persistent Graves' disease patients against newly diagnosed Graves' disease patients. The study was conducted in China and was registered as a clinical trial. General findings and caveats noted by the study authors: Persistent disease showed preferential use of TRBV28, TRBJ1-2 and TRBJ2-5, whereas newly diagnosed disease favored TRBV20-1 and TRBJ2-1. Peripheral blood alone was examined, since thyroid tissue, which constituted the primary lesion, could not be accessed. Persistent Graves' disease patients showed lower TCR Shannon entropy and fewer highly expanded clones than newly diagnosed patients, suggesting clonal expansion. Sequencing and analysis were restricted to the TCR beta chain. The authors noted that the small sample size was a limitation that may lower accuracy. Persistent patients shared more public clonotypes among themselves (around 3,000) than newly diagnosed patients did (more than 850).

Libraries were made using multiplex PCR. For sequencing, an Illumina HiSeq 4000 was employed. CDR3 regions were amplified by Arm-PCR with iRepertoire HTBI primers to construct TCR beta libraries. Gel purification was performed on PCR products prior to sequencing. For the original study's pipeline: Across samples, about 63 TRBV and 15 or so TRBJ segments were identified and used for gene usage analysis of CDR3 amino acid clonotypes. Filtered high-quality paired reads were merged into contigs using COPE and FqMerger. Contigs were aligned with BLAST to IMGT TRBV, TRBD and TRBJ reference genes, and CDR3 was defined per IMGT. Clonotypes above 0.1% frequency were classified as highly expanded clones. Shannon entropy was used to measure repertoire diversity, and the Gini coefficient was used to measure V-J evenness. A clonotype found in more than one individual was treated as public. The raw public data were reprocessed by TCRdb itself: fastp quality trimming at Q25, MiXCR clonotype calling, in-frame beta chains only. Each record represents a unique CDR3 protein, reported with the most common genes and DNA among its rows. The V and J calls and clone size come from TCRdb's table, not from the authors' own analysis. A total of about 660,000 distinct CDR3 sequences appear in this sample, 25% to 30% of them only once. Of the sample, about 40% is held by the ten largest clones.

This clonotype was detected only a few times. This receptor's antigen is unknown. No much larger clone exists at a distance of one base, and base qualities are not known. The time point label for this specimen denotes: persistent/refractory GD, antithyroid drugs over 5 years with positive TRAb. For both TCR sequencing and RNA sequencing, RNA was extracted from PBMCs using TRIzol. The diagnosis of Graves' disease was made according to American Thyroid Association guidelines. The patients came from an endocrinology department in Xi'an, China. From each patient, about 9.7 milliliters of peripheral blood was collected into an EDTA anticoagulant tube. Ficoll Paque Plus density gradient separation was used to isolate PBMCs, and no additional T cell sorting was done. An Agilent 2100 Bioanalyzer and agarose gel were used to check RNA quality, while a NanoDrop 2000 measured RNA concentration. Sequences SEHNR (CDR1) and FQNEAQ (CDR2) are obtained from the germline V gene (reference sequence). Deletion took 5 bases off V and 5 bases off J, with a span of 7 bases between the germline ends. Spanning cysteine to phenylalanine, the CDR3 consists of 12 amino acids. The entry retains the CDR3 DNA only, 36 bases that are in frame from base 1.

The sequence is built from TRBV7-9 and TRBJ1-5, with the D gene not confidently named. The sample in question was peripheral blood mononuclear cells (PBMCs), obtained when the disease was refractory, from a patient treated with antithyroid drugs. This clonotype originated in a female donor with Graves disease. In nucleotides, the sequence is TGTGCCAGCAGCCCCTTATATCAGCCCCAGCATTTT. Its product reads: CASSPLYQPQHF.